The source of this TCR beta chain is a study of T-cell reconstitution after alpha-beta-depleted transplantation in children (dated by TCRdb to the mid-2010s). The study in broad terms: The study quantitatively tracked T-cell immune reconstitution after TCRalphabeta/CD19-depleted allogeneic hematopoietic cell transplantation in children using TCR repertoire profiling. Study-wide conclusions, independent of this receptor: About two months after transplant, the apparently early recovery of alphabetaT-cell counts reportedly depended on just several hundred clones that had expanded rapidly and came from non-depleted graft cells. Hyperexpanded clone frequencies declined over subsequent months; after one year, T-cell counts and TCRbeta diversity were mostly attributed to newly produced T cells. The high TCRbeta diversity at day 60 in some patients was ascribed to recipient T cells and intrathymic progenitors that had survived conditioning.

This clonotype was counted only a few times. There is no known antigen for this receptor. Base qualities were left out, and no much larger clone turns up one base away. To prepare the library, PCR was applied. TCRdb records Illumina HiSeq 2500 as the sequencer. Molecular barcoding was employed in the preparation of TCR libraries, with unique molecular identifiers being used to normalize TCRbeta repertoire quantification. The public reads were reanalyzed by TCRdb: fastp trimming at Q25, MiXCR alignment, in-frame beta chains only. Rows with a matching CDR3 protein are joined into one entry that keeps the most common DNA and genes. Present in this sample are about 830,000 distinct CDR3 sequences, 15% to 20% of which were seen just once. The ten largest clones capture 5% of the sample. Sample treatment or condition, as interpreted from the label and publication: allogeneic hematopoietic cell transplantation with graft depleted of TCRalphabeta T cells and CD19 B cells. TCRalphabeta/CD19-depleted allogeneic hematopoietic cell grafts were given to the transplant recipients, all of whom were children.

The CDR1 and CDR2 encoded by the germline V gene are SGHRS and YFSETQ. Trimming takes 4 bases from V and 0 bases from J, and the germline ends sit 14 bases apart. The CDR3 goes from the cysteine to the phenylalanine over 16 residues. The sequence is cut down to CDR3 DNA, 48 bases in frame from base 1. In this chain, TRBV5-1 is recombined with TRBJ1-3; perhaps TRBD1 is the D gene, with 5 bases matching. This specimen consisted of PBMCs, mostly from graft donor cells, obtained 360 days after TCRalphabeta/CD19-depleted stem cell transplant. This receptor was taken from a male patient aged 10 to 17 who had a stem cell transplant for acute lymphoblastic leukemia, so the T cells may come from the graft donor. The sequence in DNA is TGCGCCAGCAGCCCTCTCGGGGCTATCTCTGGAAACACCATATATTTT. This yields the protein CASSPLGAISGNTIYF.